The next 2 T cell receptor beta chains were all read from a single sample in a study of long-term antiretroviral therapy in people with HIV. The run of the v3.0 immunoSEQ assay was at survey level. The protocol was immunoSEQ multiplex PCR, while the TCRdb copy is restricted to in-frame clones and leaves out a portion. The sample records 36,000 or so clones, roughly 82% being singletons. The sequenced sample was unsorted PBMCs, obtained 0.6 years after starting antiretroviral therapy. The receptors derive from a young man with HIV.

This chain joins TRBV25-1 and TRBJ1-5; D possibly corresponds to TRBD1 (5 bases). V lost 2 bases and J 4 bases, leaving 9 bases between the germline ends. CDR3 length: 14 residues. Germline V lookup: CDR1 MGHDK, CDR2 SYGVNS. The CDR3 reads CASSEPGLNQPQHF. CDR3 sequence (DNA): TGTGCCAGCAGTGAACCGGGACTGAATCAGCCCCAGCATTTT.

The chain joins TRBV9 to TRBJ2-1; 8 nucleotides line up with TRBD2. There are 14 residues in the CDR3. With V trimmed by 6 bases and J by 5 bases, 7 bases remained unmatched. Germline V gene sequence: CDR1 SGDLS, CDR2 YYNGEE. CDR3 region: CASTRGLADNEQFF. CDR3 sequence (DNA): TGTGCCAGCACCCGTGGACTAGCAGACAATGAGCAGTTCTTC.